One sample yielded the 19 T cell receptor beta chains listed below, sequenced in a study of blood T cells in healthy people across ages. It was with a sample-barcoded 5' primer and a J-beta primer mix that a second PCR of roughly 7 to 12 cycles was run. TCRdb used MiXCR to reprocess the 5' RACE reads, holding one entry per CDR3 protein. Of some 370,000 distinct CDR3 sequences in the sample, 52% are singletons; the top ten hold 45% to 65%. The specimen sequenced was blood. The source of these receptors is a man in his fifties or sixties in good health.

A few counts support this clonotype. The gene calls are TRBV14 and TRBJ2-3; TRBD2 agrees at 9 bases. V lost 4 bases and J lost 2; bases outside the gene matches: 4. CDR3 length equals 15 residues. Germline V gene lookup returns CDR1 SGHDN and CDR2 FVKESK. The CDR3 protein is CASSPSGEITDTQYF. In DNA, the CDR3 is TGTGCCAGCAGCCCTAGCGGGGAAATCACAGATACGCAGTATTTT.

Points on this clonotype: This may come from a read error, since a much larger clone is one base off. J is TRBJ2-1 and V is TRBV29-1; no clear D. Germline V gives CDR1 SQVTM, CDR2 ANQGSEA. Trimming pared 7 bases from V and 10 bases from J, leaving 17 bases between. CDR3 length equals 12 residues. The CDR3 bases are TGCAGCGCTAGGGCCGATGCCTACGAGCAGTTCTTC. It codes for CSARADAYEQFF.

This chain connects TRBV20-1 to TRBJ1-5, with D tentatively TRBD1 (5 bases). The CDR3 extends over 13 amino acids. Trimming removed 3 bases from V and 6 bases from J, with 12 bases in between. Germline values: CDR1 DFQATT, CDR2 SNEGSKA (reference sequence). CDR3 in amino acids: CSASRAVVQPQHF. The CDR3 DNA reads as TGCAGTGCTAGCAGGGCAGTAGTTCAGCCCCAGCATTTT.

The chain joins TRBV6-6 to TRBJ1-1; D possibly corresponds to TRBD1 (5 bases). CDR3 length equals 15 residues. The germline V gene encodes CDR1 MNHNY and CDR2 SVGAGI (reference sequence). V shed 5 bases and J shed 0 bases, with 13 bases lying between them. The CDR3: CASSLPQGMNTEAFF. In nucleotides, the CDR3 is TGTGCCAGCAGTCTCCCTCAGGGAATGAACACTGAAGCTTTCTTT.

V and J are TRBV20-1 and TRBJ1-2; D not resolved. CDR3 length: 13 residues. The germline gives CDR1 DFQATT, CDR2 SNEGSKA (reference sequence). Trimming stripped 6 bases from V and 8 bases from J, with 19 bases between. The CDR3 DNA reads as TGCAGTGCCCCCGGGATCGGGTGGAGAGGCTACACCTTC. Its translation is CSAPGIGWRGYTF.

This clonotype occurred many times. The chain employs TRBV7-2 and TRBJ2-3; D is ambiguous. Germline values: CDR1 SGHTA, CDR2 FQGNSA. V was shortened by 4 bases and J by 4 bases, with 15 bases between the two germline ends. The CDR3 contains 15 residues. CDR3 DNA: TGTGCCAGCAGCTCCGCCGAGAAACTTGCAGATACGCAGTATTTT. Its translation is CASSSAEKLADTQYF.

J is TRBJ2-6 and V is TRBV4-1, with a tentative D call TRBD2 (6 bases). V was pared by 4 bases and J by 0 bases, with 16 bases between. The CDR3 runs to 18 residues. From germline, CDR1 is MGHRA and CDR2 YSYEKL. The CDR3 DNA follows: TGCGCCAGCAGCCTATCGGGTGGGAGGTCCTCTGGGGCCAACGTCCTGACTTTC. This codes for CASSLSGGRSSGANVLTF.

The genes are TRBV20-1 and TRBJ2-4; D perhaps matches TRBD2 (5 bases). The last part of the DNA fits TRBJ2-7 better; the J call may be wrong. This CDR3 is 14 amino acids long. The germline V gene encodes CDR1 DFQATT and CDR2 SNEGSKA (reference sequence). CDR3 sequence: CSAIKTLEGYEQYF. The CDR3 nucleotides are TGCAGTGCTATTAAGACCCTTGAGGGCTACGAGCAGTACTTC.

The chain recombines TRBV12-3 or TRBV12-4 with TRBJ2-1, with D perhaps being TRBD1 or TRBD2 (6 bases each). V was clipped by 5 bases and J by 7 bases, with 15 bases between them. This CDR3 spans 14 amino acids. The CDR3 spells CASSRGAQRNEQFF. The CDR3 DNA is TGTGCCAGCAGTAGGGGGGCTCAAAGGAATGAGCAGTTCTTC.

The genes are TRBV7-9 and TRBJ2-1; 8 positions match TRBD2. CDR1 and CDR2 (germline): SEHNR, FQNEAQ (reference sequence). The CDR3 covers 15 residues. V shed 1 base, J shed 8 bases, and the junction held 7 bases outside the gene matches. CDR3 in DNA: TGTGCCAGCAGCTTAGACCGGGGGGGCTTGTATGAGCAGTTCTTC. It translates to CASSLDRGGLYEQFF.

The rearrangement uses TRBV2 and TRBJ2-1; no clear D. CDR3 length: 15 amino acids. Per the germline V gene, CDR1 is SNHLY and CDR2 is FYNNEI. V lost 3 bases and J lost 0, with 9 bases in between. DNA for the CDR3: TGTGCCAGCAGTGAGTGGGCGGCCTCCTACAATGAGCAGTTCTTC. It encodes CASSEWAASYNEQFF.

The V and J genes are TRBV28 and TRBJ2-7; TRBD2 agrees at 7 bases. The CDR3 has 15 amino acids. V was pared by 6 bases and J by 7 bases, with 15 bases of the junction left unmatched. Per germline, CDR1 MDHEN and CDR2 SYDVKM. The CDR3 DNA is TGTGCCAGCAGCCTTCCTAGCGGCCATCTCAATGAGCAGTACTTC. It yields the protein CASSLPSGHLNEQYF.

This clonotype was counted a single time. The V and J genes are TRBV29-1 and TRBJ1-2; 8 bases align to TRBD1. Germline CDR1 is SQVTM and CDR2 is ANQGSEA. Trimming took 6 bases from V and 4 from J; bases not matched to a gene: 4. The CDR3 runs 12 residues. The CDR3 region is CSVRTGSYGYTF. The CDR3 bases are TGCAGCGTGAGGACAGGGAGCTATGGCTACACCTTC.

This clonotype has more than one count but fewer than ten. V is TRBV20-1 and J is TRBJ1-2; weak D call: TRBD1 (5 bases). Germline CDR1 reads DFQATT; CDR2 reads SNEGSKA (reference sequence). Trimming removed 0 bases from V and 7 bases from J, with 9 bases in between. This CDR3 is built from 12 residues. In DNA form, the CDR3 reads TGCAGTGCTAGAGAGGCAGGGTTTGGCTACACCTTC. Residues: CSAREAGFGYTF.

The chain uses TRBV7-2 and TRBJ2-1, with TRBD2 identical over 12 bases. Germline V gene data show CDR1 as SGHTA and CDR2 as FQGNSA. The CDR3 length is 16 residues. V was clipped by 5 bases and J by 3 bases; unmatched bases: 5. CDR3 region: CASSLLAGGLYNEQFF. The CDR3 nucleotides are TGTGCCAGCAGCCTACTAGCGGGGGGCCTCTACAATGAGCAGTTCTTC.

J is TRBJ2-3 and V is TRBV3-1; 7 positions agree with TRBD2. CDR3 length: 15 residues. Germline CDR1 is LGHDT and CDR2 is YNNKEL (reference sequence). Trimming removed 4 bases from V and 4 bases from J; junction bases left unmatched: 8. The DNA for the CDR3 is TGTGCCAGCAGCCCCGTGGGAGGGAGTCCAGATACGCAGTATTTT. It encodes CASSPVGGSPDTQYF.

The gene calls are TRBV3-1 and TRBJ2-3; possibly TRBD1 for D (5 bases). Germline CDR1 LGHDT, CDR2 YNNKEL (reference sequence). CDR3 length equals 13 residues. V lost 6 bases, J lost 2 bases, and 9 bases lay in between. CDR3: CASRQAVTDTQYF. The CDR3 DNA reads TGTGCCAGCAGACAGGCAGTCACAGATACGCAGTATTTT.

The CDR3 here is CASTTGQLNEQFF. For the CDR3, the DNA is TGTGCCAGCACTACTGGCCAGCTTAATGAGCAGTTCTTC. The rearrangement links TRBV2 to TRBJ2-1; D uncertain. Germline assignment: CDR1 SNHLY and CDR2 FYNNEI. The CDR3 is made up of 13 amino acids. The V and J ends lost 7 bases and 7 bases respectively, with 14 bases between them.

This clonotype has just a few counts. The chain combines TRBV28 with TRBJ2-6; D gene uncertain. Germline loops: CDR1 MDHEN, CDR2 SYDVKM. This CDR3 comprises 17 residues. V dropped 4 bases and J dropped 0 bases, with 13 bases sitting between them. Written as DNA, the CDR3 is TGTGCCAGCAGTTGGGCCCCCGTGGGCTCTGGGGCCAACGTCCTGACTTTC. It is translated as CASSWAPVGSGANVLTF.